This is a list of T cell receptor beta chains from one sample in a study of cytomegalovirus exposure and HLA in healthy donors. Profiled with immunoSEQ multiplex PCR; TCRdb holds only in-frame clones, not every one. The sample lists around 99,000 clones; under 80% were seen once. The sequenced sample was PBMCs. The receptors were sampled from a man between 45 and 60 years old in good health and CMV-seropositive. Both conserved end residues are part of each CDR3. D genes are given only for firm matches. Some rows have no size entry. The others give once, few or many, or a class for an expanded clone.

V	size	length	D	J	CDR3	DNA
TRBV29-1	NA	15	TRBD2	TRBJ2-2	CSVEVVAGGAGELFF	TGCAGCGTTGAAGTAGTGGCGGGGGGCGCGGGGGAGCTGTTTTTT
TRBV9	NA	14	TRBD1	TRBJ2-7	CASSAGGKAYEQYF	TGTGCCAGCAGCGCAGGGGGCAAGGCCTACGAGCAGTACTTC
TRBV27	NA	15	TRBD1	TRBJ2-7	CASSDTGDRPYEQYF	TGTGCCAGCAGTGACACAGGGGACCGACCCTACGAGCAGTACTTC
TRBV7-2	NA	14	NA	TRBJ2-6	CASSSQGGANVLTF	TGTGCCAGCAGCTCCCAGGGAGGGGCCAACGTCCTGACTTTC
TRBV30	few	12	TRBD2	TRBJ2-5	CAWSGGGGTQYF	TGTGCCTGGAGTGGGGGGGGAGGGACCCAGTACTTC
TRBV6-5	NA	15	NA	TRBJ1-4	CASRAPGAPNEKLFF	TGTGCCAGCAGAGCCCCAGGGGCACCTAATGAAAAACTGTTTTTT
TRBV5-5	NA	14	TRBD1	TRBJ2-7	CASEGANPYNEQYF	TGTGCCAGCGAGGGGGCCAACCCTTACAACGAGCAGTACTTC
TRBV4-3	once	16	TRBD1	TRBJ2-3	CASSQPNLQGAGTQYF	TGCGCCAGCAGCCAACCCAATTTACAGGGGGCGGGTACGCAGTATTTT
TRBV30	few	13	TRBD1	TRBJ1-5	CAWRPGTGQPQHF	TGTGCCTGGAGACCAGGGACAGGTCAGCCCCAGCATTTT
TRBV7-2	NA	13	NA	TRBJ1-1	CASSYGGNTEAFF	TGTGCCAGCAGCTATGGAGGGAACACTGAAGCTTTCTTT
TRBV4-2	once	17	TRBD2	TRBJ2-1	CASSQDPGGGARNEQFF	TGTGCCAGCAGCCAAGATCCGGGCGGGGGGGCCAGGAATGAGCAGTTCTTC
TRBV10-3	few	15	TRBD2	TRBJ2-5	CAITQSGGAGETQYF	TGTGCCATCACCCAGAGCGGGGGGGCCGGAGAGACCCAGTACTTC
TRBV4-2	few	11	NA	TRBJ2-7	CASRAPLEQYF	TGTGCCAGCAGGGCTCCACTAGAGCAGTACTTC
TRBV15	NA	13	NA	TRBJ2-1	CATSRGGVNEQFF	TGTGCCACCAGCAGAGGGGGGGTCAATGAGCAGTTCTTC
TRBV4-3	few	14	TRBD1	TRBJ2-2	CASSQGDRAGELFF	TGCGCCAGCAGCCAAGGGGACAGGGCCGGGGAGCTGTTTTTT
TRBV27	NA	16	TRBD2	TRBJ2-1	CASRKGLAGTYNEQFF	TGTGCCAGCAGAAAGGGACTAGCGGGAACCTACAATGAGCAGTTCTTC
TRBV6-6	NA	13	NA	TRBJ2-1	CASSYEVGNEQFF	TGTGCCAGCAGTTACGAGGTAGGCAATGAGCAGTTCTTC
TRBV6-5	NA	13	NA	TRBJ1-3	CASRGQGGNTIYF	TGTGCCAGCAGAGGGCAGGGTGGAAACACCATATATTTT
TRBV7-9	NA	15	NA	TRBJ1-1	CSSSLVGLGVAEAFF	TGTTCCAGCAGCTTAGTGGGTTTAGGGGTCGCTGAAGCTTTCTTT
TRBV2	NA	14	TRBD1	TRBJ1-5	CASMMDRSNQPQHF	TGTGCCAGCATGATGGACAGGAGCAATCAGCCCCAGCATTTT
TRBV6-5	NA	15	TRBD1	TRBJ2-1	CASSYGDRAYNEQFF	TGTGCCAGCAGTTACGGGGACAGGGCGTACAATGAGCAGTTCTTC
TRBV2	NA	15	TRBD2	TRBJ2-5	CASSRLAGGQETQYF	TGTGCCAGCAGTCGACTAGCGGGGGGGCAAGAGACCCAGTACTTC
TRBV18	few	16	TRBD1	TRBJ1-1	CASSPPGQAMNTEAFF	TGTGCCAGCTCACCACCGGGACAGGCGATGAACACTGAAGCTTTCTTT
TRBV7-2	NA	17	TRBD2	TRBJ2-3	CASSFGGVGSSTDTQYF	TGTGCCAGCAGCTTTGGGGGGGTGGGTTCTAGCACAGATACGCAGTATTTT
TRBV5-4	NA	15	TRBD2	TRBJ2-3	CASSRSGGAADTQYF	TGTGCCAGCAGCCGTAGCGGGGGGGCAGCAGATACGCAGTATTTT
TRBV19	NA	13	NA	TRBJ2-7	CASSIEGPYEQYF	TGTGCCAGTAGTATAGAGGGGCCCTACGAGCAGTACTTC
TRBV5-1	NA	12	NA	TRBJ1-1	CASSSGNTEAFF	TGCGCCAGCAGCTCGGGGAACACTGAAGCTTTCTTT
TRBV6-4	NA	14	NA	TRBJ2-2	CASSEAPTSGELFF	TGTGCCAGCAGTGAAGCCCCAACCTCCGGGGAGCTGTTTTTT